This T cell receptor beta chain was observed in a study of Graves' ophthalmopathy and Graves' hyperthyroidism. Findings and caveats of the study: A majority of expanded thyroid clonotypes exceeding 0.001 frequency were likewise present in blood.

This CDR3 is 16 amino acids long. The V gene end was trimmed by 4 bases and the J gene end by 5 bases; junction bases not matched to a gene: 13. CDR1 is DFQATT and CDR2 is SNEGSKA in the germline V gene (reference sequence). As concerns this clonotype: Its antigen is currently unknown.

PBMCs were obtained from 9 to 10 ml of fresh peripheral blood. The sequenced template was RNA, covering the TCR beta CDR3 region. Following a first-round RT-PCR that used HTBI primers, a second-round multiplex PCR was carried out. TCRdb fed the multiplex PCR reads into MiXCR, producing one record per CDR3 protein. The sample lists about 740,000 distinct CDR3 sequences; 35% to 50% were seen once. Sequenced input: peripheral blood. The receptor's source is an adult man with Graves' ophthalmopathy. The chain employs TRBV20-1 and TRBJ2-5; 10 bases are a match to TRBD1. The CDR3 DNA is TGCAGTGCTAATACCCCGGGACAGGGGCCGGTGGAGACCCAGTACTTC. Translating it yields CSANTPGQGPVETQYF.